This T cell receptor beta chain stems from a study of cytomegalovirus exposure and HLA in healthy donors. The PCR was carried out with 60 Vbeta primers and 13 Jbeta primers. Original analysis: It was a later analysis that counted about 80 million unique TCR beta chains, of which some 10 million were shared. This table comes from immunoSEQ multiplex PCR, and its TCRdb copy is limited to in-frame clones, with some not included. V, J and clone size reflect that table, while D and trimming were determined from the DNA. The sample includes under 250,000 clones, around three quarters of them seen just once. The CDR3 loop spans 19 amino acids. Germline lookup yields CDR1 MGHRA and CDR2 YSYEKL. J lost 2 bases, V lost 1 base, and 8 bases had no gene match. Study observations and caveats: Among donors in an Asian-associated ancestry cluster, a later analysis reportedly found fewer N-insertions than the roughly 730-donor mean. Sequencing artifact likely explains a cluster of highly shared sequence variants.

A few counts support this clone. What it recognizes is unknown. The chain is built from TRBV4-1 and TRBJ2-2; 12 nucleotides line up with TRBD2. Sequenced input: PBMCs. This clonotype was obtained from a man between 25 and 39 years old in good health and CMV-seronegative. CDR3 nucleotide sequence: TGCGCCAGCAGCCAAGTGTGGCTAGCGGGAGGGACCAACACCGGGGAGCTGTTTTTT. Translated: CASSQVWLAGGTNTGELFF.